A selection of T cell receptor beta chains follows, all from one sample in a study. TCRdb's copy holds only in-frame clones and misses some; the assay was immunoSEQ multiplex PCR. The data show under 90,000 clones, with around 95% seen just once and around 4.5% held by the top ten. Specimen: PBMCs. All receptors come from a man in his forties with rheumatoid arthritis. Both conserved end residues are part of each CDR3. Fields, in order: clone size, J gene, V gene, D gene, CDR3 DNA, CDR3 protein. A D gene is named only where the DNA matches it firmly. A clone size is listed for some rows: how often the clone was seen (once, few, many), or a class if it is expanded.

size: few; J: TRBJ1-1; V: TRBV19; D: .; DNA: TGTGCCAGTAGTATTCCCTTGGCAGGGACCACTGAAGCTTTCTTT; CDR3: CASSIPLAGTTEAFF
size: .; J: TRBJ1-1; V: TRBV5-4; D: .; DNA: TGTGCCAGCAGCTTGAACAGGAACACTGAAGCTTTCTTT; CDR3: CASSLNRNTEAFF
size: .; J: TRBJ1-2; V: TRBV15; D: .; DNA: TGTGCCACCAGCAGAGCGGGACAAACTAACTATGGCTACACCTTC; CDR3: CATSRAGQTNYGYTF
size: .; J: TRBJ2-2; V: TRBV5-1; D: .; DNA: TGCGCCAGCAGCCCCGGGGAGCCGAACACCGGGGAGCTGTTTTTT; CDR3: CASSPGEPNTGELFF
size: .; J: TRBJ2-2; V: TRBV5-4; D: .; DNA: TGTGCCAGCAGCTTGGCCACAGGGAACACCGGGGAGCTGTTTTTT; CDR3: CASSLATGNTGELFF
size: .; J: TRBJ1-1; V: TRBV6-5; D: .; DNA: TGTGCCAGCAGTTACAGCGGTTTCACTGAAGCTTTCTTT; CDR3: CASSYSGFTEAFF
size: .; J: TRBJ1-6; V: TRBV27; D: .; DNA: TGTGCCAGCAAGGAGAGCTCCTATAATTCACCCCTCCACTTT; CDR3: CASKESSYNSPLHF
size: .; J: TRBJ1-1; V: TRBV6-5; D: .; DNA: TGTGCCAGCAGTTATACAGGGATGAACACTGAAGCTTTCTTT; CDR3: CASSYTGMNTEAFF
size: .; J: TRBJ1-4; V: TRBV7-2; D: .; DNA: TGTGCCAGCAGCTTAGACCACGGAGGGGGGGAACTGTTTTTT; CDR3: CASSLDHGGGELFF
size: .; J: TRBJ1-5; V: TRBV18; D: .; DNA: TGTGCCAGCTCACTAGAGAGCAATCAGCCCCAGCATTTT; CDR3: CASSLESNQPQHF
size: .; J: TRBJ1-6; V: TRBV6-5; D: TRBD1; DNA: TGTGCCAGCAGTTACGACAGGGTTAGATCCCTCCACTTT; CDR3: CASSYDRVRSLHF
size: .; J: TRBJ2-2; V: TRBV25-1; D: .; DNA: TGTGCCAGCAGTACCTCAGGTTTCACCGGGGAGCTGTTTTTT; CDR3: CASSTSGFTGELFF
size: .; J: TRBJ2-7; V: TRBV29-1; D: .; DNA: TGCAGCGTTGTATTGGAAACCTACGAGCAGTACTTC; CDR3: CSVVLETYEQYF
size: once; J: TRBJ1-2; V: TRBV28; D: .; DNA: TGTGCCAGCAGTTCTGGCTCTAGGGGCTACACCTTC; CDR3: CASSSGSRGYTF
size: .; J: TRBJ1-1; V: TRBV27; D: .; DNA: TGTGCCAGCAGCGCGGGGGGGTTGAACACTGAAGCTTTCTTT; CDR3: CASSAGGLNTEAFF
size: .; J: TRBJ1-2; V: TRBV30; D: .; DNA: TGTGCCTGGAGTGTAATACTTAACTATGGCTACACCTTC; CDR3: CAWSVILNYGYTF
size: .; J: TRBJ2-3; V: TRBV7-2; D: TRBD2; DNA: TGTGCCAGCAGTTCTAGCGGGACTAGCACAGATACGCAGTATTTT; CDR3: CASSSSGTSTDTQYF
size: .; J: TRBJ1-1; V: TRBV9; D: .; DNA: TGTGCCAGCAGCGTAGTAGGTCAGGGGACTGAAGCTTTCTTT; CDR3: CASSVVGQGTEAFF
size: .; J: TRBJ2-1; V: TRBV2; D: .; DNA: TGTGCCAGCAGGCCCTACAATGAGCAGTTCTTC; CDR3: CASRPYNEQFF
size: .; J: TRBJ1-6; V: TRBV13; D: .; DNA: TGTGCCAGCAGCTTTGGGCAGGAGAATTCACCCCTCCACTTT; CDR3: CASSFGQENSPLHF
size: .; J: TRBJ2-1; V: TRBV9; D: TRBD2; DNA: TGTGCCAGCAGCCCACTTACGGGGGGGCTGAATGAGCAGTTCTTC; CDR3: CASSPLTGGLNEQFF
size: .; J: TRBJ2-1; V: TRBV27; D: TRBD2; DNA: TGTGCCAGCAGTTTAAGGGGACTAGCGGGAACCTACAATGAGCAGTTCTTC; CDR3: CASSLRGLAGTYNEQFF
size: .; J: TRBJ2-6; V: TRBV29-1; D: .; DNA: TGCAGCGTTGAAGGGGTCTCTGGGGCCAACGTCCTGACTTTC; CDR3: CSVEGVSGANVLTF
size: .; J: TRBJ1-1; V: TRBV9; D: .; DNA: TGTGCCAGCAGCGTTCAGGGGAACACTGAAGCTTTCTTT; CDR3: CASSVQGNTEAFF
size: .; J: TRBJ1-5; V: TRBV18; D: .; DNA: TGTGCCAGCTCACAGGGGACTCAGCCCCAGCATTTT; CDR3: CASSQGTQPQHF
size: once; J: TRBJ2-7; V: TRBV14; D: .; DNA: TGTGCCAGCAGCCAAGCCAGGGGGGTCTACGAGCAGTACTTC; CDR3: CASSQARGVYEQYF
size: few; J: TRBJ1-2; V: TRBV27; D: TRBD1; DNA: TGTGCCAGCAGACCCCTCCGGGACAGGGAAATCTATGGCTACACCTTC; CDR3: CASRPLRDREIYGYTF
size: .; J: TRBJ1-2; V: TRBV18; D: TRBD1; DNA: TGTGCCAGCACAGACTCGAGACAGGGGGCTGGCTACACCTTC; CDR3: CASTDSRQGAGYTF
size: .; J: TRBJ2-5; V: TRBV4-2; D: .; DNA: TGTGCCAGCAGCTACGCACAGCGATCGGATGGGGTCCAGTACTTC; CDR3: CASSYAQRSDGVQYF
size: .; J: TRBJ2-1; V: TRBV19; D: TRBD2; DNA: TGTGCCAGTAGTCTGGGACTAGCGGGTGGGGTTTTGGGTGAGCAGTTCTTC; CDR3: CASSLGLAGGVLGEQFF
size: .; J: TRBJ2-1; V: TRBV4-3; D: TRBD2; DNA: TGCGCCAGCAGCCAAGATATGGGACTAGCCAATGAGCAGTTCTTC; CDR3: CASSQDMGLANEQFF
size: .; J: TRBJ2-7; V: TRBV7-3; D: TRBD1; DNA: TGTGCCAGCAGCTTAAAGAGGGTGGGACAGGGGTACCACGAGCAGTACTTC; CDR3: CASSLKRVGQGYHEQYF
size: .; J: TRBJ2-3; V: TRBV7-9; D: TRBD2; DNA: TGTGCCAGCAGCTCAGCGGGGCCTAGCACAGATACGCAGTATTTT; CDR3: CASSSAGPSTDTQYF
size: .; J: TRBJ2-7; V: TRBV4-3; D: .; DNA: TGCGCCAGCAGCCAAGAGGTCACTACCTACGAGCAGTACTTC; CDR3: CASSQEVTTYEQYF
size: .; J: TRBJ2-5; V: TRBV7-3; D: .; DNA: TGTGCCAGCAGCTTAACTGGGCCAGAGACCCAGTACTTC; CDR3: CASSLTGPETQYF
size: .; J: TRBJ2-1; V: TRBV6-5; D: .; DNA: TGTGCCAGCAGGACGTTGGGAGTCCCCTACAATGAGCAGTTCTTC; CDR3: CASRTLGVPYNEQFF
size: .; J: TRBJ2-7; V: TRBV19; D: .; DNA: TGTGCCAGTATCGTTCGGTCGGTACACGGCGGGGTCGGCGAGCAGTACTTC; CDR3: CASIVRSVHGGVGEQYF
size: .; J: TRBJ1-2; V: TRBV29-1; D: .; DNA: TGCAGCGTGGGGGCAGACAACAACTATGGCTACACCTTC; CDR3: CSVGADNNYGYTF
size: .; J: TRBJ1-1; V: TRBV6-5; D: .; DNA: TGTGCCATCCGCGCGGGGACTGAAGCTTTCTTT; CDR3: CAIRAGTEAFF
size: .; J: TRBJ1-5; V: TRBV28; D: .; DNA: TGTGCCAGCAGTGGCACAGGGAATGGGCCCCAGCATTTT; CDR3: CASSGTGNGPQHF
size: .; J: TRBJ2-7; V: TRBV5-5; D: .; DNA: TGTGCCAGCAGCTTGCTCCCGTTGGAGCAGTACTTC; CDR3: CASSLLPLEQYF
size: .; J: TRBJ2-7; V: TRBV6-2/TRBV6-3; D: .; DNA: TGTGCCAGCAGTTACTCGCGTCAGACCTACGAGCAGTACTTC; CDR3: CASSYSRQTYEQYF
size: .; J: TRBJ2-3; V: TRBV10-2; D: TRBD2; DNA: TGCGCCAGCACGACTAGCGGTCAAACAGATACGCAGTATTTT; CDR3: CASTTSGQTDTQYF
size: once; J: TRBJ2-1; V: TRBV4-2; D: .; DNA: TGTGCCAGCAGCCAATGGGTCAATGAGCAGTTCTTC; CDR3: CASSQWVNEQFF
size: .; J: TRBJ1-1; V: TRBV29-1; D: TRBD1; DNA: TGCAGCGCCTTACAGGGGGCGGAAACTGAAGCTTTCTTT; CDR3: CSALQGAETEAFF
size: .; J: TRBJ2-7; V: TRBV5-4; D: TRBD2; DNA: TGTGCCAGCAGCTGGGGGACTAGCAATTACGAGCAGTACTTC; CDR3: CASSWGTSNYEQYF
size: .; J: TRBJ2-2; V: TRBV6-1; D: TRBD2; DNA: TGTGCCAGCAGTGAGGGGCTACTAGCGGGAGTCACCGGGGAGCTGTTTTTT; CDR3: CASSEGLLAGVTGELFF
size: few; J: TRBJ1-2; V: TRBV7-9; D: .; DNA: TGTGCCAGCAGCTTAGTTGACGCAGGGACGAGCGGCTACACCTTC; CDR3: CASSLVDAGTSGYTF
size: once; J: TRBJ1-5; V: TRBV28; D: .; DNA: TGTGCCAGCAGTTTTGATAGGTATAGCAATCAGCCCCAGCATTTT; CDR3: CASSFDRYSNQPQHF